A single sample gave rise to the 30 T cell receptor beta chains below, sequenced in a study of blood T cell repertoires in COVID-19. Only in-frame clones appear in the TCRdb table, and some are missing; sequencing was by immunoSEQ multiplex PCR. The table lists about 60,000 clones, 82% of them singletons, with around 6.3% in the top ten. Sequenced material: peripheral blood. The source of these receptors is a man aged 55 to 70 with acute or convalescent COVID-19.

This clone was detected once. J is TRBJ2-1 and V is TRBV30; 10 nucleotides align to TRBD2. Germline V CDR1 and CDR2: GTSNPN, SVGIG (reference sequence). J gave up 3 bases and V 4 bases, and 0 bases lay outside the gene matches. There are 13 residues in the CDR3. In DNA form, the CDR3 reads TGTGCCTGGACTAGCGGGGGCTACAATGAGCAGTTCTTC. Translated: CAWTSGGYNEQFF.

This chain uses TRBV28 with TRBJ2-2, with 10 bases aligning to TRBD1. The CDR3 is made up of 18 amino acids. The V segment lost 4 bases and the J segment 2 bases; nucleotides outside the gene matches: 10. Germline CDR1 reads MDHEN; CDR2 reads SYDVKM. CDR3 DNA: TGTGCCAGCAGTTCGGAGGGGGGACAGGGGACTAACACCGGGGAGCTGTTTTTT. Translating it yields CASSSEGGQGTNTGELFF.

This clone was seen a single time. This chain connects TRBV6-6 to TRBJ1-6; D ambiguous. This CDR3 contains 16 residues. CDR1 and CDR2 (germline): MNHNY, SVGAGI (reference sequence). Trimming took 6 bases from V and 7 from J, leaving 19 bases between them. Here the CDR3 reads CASSSARTFWNSPLHF. In DNA, the CDR3 is TGTGCCAGCAGCTCAGCCCGGACTTTTTGGAATTCACCCCTCCACTTT.

The chain is built from TRBV3-1 (or the pseudogene TRBV3-2) and TRBJ2-1, with D possibly being TRBD1 (6 bases). Germline lookup yields CDR1 LGHDT and CDR2 YNNKEL (reference sequence). The CDR3 totals 13 residues. Trimming removed 1 base from V and 11 bases from J, with 12 bases in between. The CDR3 region has the DNA TGTGCCAGCAGCCAAGCGGGACAACTTAAGCAGTTCTTC. Translating gives CASSQAGQLKQFF.

V gene TRBV7-9 combines with J gene TRBJ2-1; 13 nucleotides agree with TRBD2. The CDR3 is made up of 18 amino acids. The V gene's germline CDR1 is SEHNR and CDR2 FQNEAQ (reference sequence). The V gene end was trimmed by 5 bases and the J gene end by 0 bases; junction bases not matched to a gene: 7. The CDR3 loop reads CASSRGTSGDSSYNEQFF. CDR3 bases: TGTGCCAGCAGCCGGGGGACTAGCGGGGATAGCTCCTACAATGAGCAGTTCTTC.

CDR3: CASSSTGGQGYGYTF. The CDR3 DNA follows: TGCGCCAGCAGTTCGACAGGGGGACAGGGCTATGGCTACACCTTC. V gene TRBV5-1 combines with J gene TRBJ1-2, with 9 bases fitting TRBD1. Germline V CDR1 and CDR2: SGHRS, YFSETQ. This CDR3 is built from 15 residues. Losses at the gene ends were 5 bases for V and 4 bases for J; bases not matched to a gene: 9.

The rearrangement links TRBV20-1 to TRBJ2-5, with 10 bases matching TRBD2. Germline V gives CDR1 DFQATT, CDR2 SNEGSKA (reference sequence). The CDR3 has 15 residues. Losses at the gene ends were 3 bases for V and 1 base for J; bases not matched to a gene: 5. The CDR3 region is CSASPSGGLQETQYF. In DNA, the CDR3 is TGCAGTGCTAGTCCTAGCGGGGGTCTCCAAGAGACCCAGTACTTC.

This chain links TRBV19 with TRBJ2-1; D may be TRBD1 (7 bases). The germline V gene encodes CDR1 LNHDA and CDR2 SQIVND (reference sequence). This CDR3 is built from 12 residues. V was clipped by 6 bases and J by 14 bases, with 17 bases between them. The CDR3 here is CASSRGGGGKFF. The DNA for the CDR3 is TGTGCCAGTAGCCGAGGAGGAGGGGGCAAGTTCTTC. The whole variable domain, remainder taken from reference TRBV19 and TRBJ2-1, is DGGITQSPKYLFRKEGQNVTLSCEQNLNHDAMYWYRQDPGQGLRLIYYSQIVNDFQKGDIAEGYSVSREKKESFPLTVTSAQKNPTAFYLCASSRGGGGKFFGPGTRLTVL.

This chain connects TRBV3-1 (or the pseudogene TRBV3-2) to TRBJ2-3, with D possibly being TRBD1 (6 bases). The CDR3 spans 16 residues. Trimming stripped 0 bases from V and 6 bases from J, with 16 bases between. CDR1 LGHDT and CDR2 YNNKEL come from the germline V gene (reference sequence). The CDR3 sequence is CASSQDRGGGWDTQYF. The CDR3 region has the DNA TGTGCCAGCAGCCAAGACAGGGGCGGAGGATGGGATACGCAGTATTTT.

This chain connects TRBV27 to TRBJ1-5; 7 bases match TRBD1. This CDR3 contains 15 residues. Germline lookup yields CDR1 MNHEY and CDR2 SMNVEV (reference sequence). The junction had 11 bases not matched to a gene; V was cut back by 5 bases and J by 7 bases. CDR3 nucleotide sequence: TGTGCCAGCAGTGCCAACAGGGGCGCAGGGCAGCCCCAGCATTTT. It translates to CASSANRGAGQPQHF.

DNA of the CDR3: TGTGCCAGCAGCTTGCCAAACTATGGCTACACCTTC. Amino acids: CASSLPNYGYTF. V and J are TRBV5-4 and TRBJ1-2; D gene ambiguous. With 1 base removed from V and 2 bases from J, the gap between germline ends came to 3 bases. The CDR3 sequence is 12 residues long. Germline V gene data show CDR1 as SGHNT and CDR2 as YYREEE (reference sequence).

V gene TRBV9 combines with J gene TRBJ2-5; 11 nucleotides match TRBD1. V lost 4 bases, J lost 5 bases, and 10 bases stayed unmatched. Germline assignment: CDR1 SGDLS and CDR2 YYNGEE. The CDR3 loop spans 16 amino acids. CDR3 region: CASSIGTGGLVETQYF. CDR3 in DNA: TGTGCCAGCAGCATCGGGACAGGGGGTCTAGTGGAGACCCAGTACTTC.

The chain recombines TRBV4-3 with TRBJ2-7; TRBD2 is a possible D gene (5 bases). This CDR3 is 14 amino acids long. The germline gives CDR1 LGHNA, CDR2 YSLEER. V lost 8 bases to trimming and J lost 3 bases, with 17 bases between them. The CDR3 bases are TGCGCCAGCGAGCGGCAGGCACGGAACTACGAGCAGTACTTC. It translates to CASERQARNYEQYF.

J is TRBJ1-3 and V is TRBV4-1; D remains unclear. V was pared by 4 bases and J by 0 bases, with 13 bases between. This CDR3 region has 16 residues. The germline V gene has CDR1 MGHRA and CDR2 YSYEKL. CDR3 sequence (DNA): TGCGCCAGCAGCCCGCGCTTGATTTTCTCTGGAAACACCATATATTTT. Protein product: CASSPRLIFSGNTIYF.

The CDR3 bases are TGTGCCAGCAGCTTGGCCCCAATGAACACTGAAGCTTTCTTT. This translates into CASSLAPMNTEAFF. The chain couples TRBV5-4 to TRBJ1-1; D uncertain. There are 14 residues in the CDR3. The V gene's germline CDR1 is SGHNT and CDR2 YYREEE (reference sequence). Trimming left V 0 bases short and J 0 bases short, with 6 bases between.

V gene TRBV6-5 combines with J gene TRBJ1-1, with a tentative D call TRBD1 (5 bases). V lost 5 bases and J 5 bases, leaving 9 bases between the germline ends. Looked up from germline, CDR1 is MNHEY and CDR2 is SVGAGI. CDR3 length: 12 residues. CDR3 DNA sequence: TGTGCCAGCAGTAATGGACATACTGAAGCTTTCTTT. Translation: CASSNGHTEAFF.

This chain links TRBV3-1 (or the pseudogene TRBV3-2) with TRBJ2-7; 10 bases align to TRBD1. Looked up from germline, CDR1 is LGHDT and CDR2 is YNNKEL (reference sequence). With V trimmed by 1 base and J by 2 bases, 2 bases remained unmatched. This CDR3 has 15 residues. The CDR3 is CASSQGGTGAYEQYF. The CDR3 bases are TGTGCCAGCAGCCAAGGAGGGACAGGGGCCTACGAGCAGTACTTC.

This clone was recorded once. The V gene is TRBV2, the J gene TRBJ1-5; 8 bases agree with TRBD1. Germline assignment: CDR1 SNHLY and CDR2 FYNNEI. Germline trimming cut 7 bases from V and 4 bases from J; bases unmatched to any gene: 9. This CDR3 region has 15 residues. CDR3 sequence reads: CASNGPGGSNQPQHF. The CDR3 DNA follows: TGTGCCAGCAATGGTCCAGGGGGCTCTAATCAGCCCCAGCATTTT.

The J gene is TRBJ1-1, the V gene TRBV29-1; 9 nucleotides match TRBD1. V trimming: 6 bases; J trimming: 3 bases; junction bases outside the gene matches: 5. Germline V gene lookup returns CDR1 SQVTM and CDR2 ANQGSEA. The CDR3 loop spans 13 amino acids. The CDR3, as DNA: TGCAGCGTGGACAGGGGTGGGGACACTGAAGCTTTCTTT. Protein product: CSVDRGGDTEAFF. Full variable domain (missing parts from reference TRBV29-1 and TRBJ1-1): SAVISQKPSRDICQRGTSLTIQCQVDSQVTMMFWYRQQPGQSLTLIATANQGSEATYESGFVIDKFPISRPNLTFSTLTVSNMSPEDSSIYLCSVDRGGDTEAFFGQGTRLTVV.

Only a few counts were recorded for this clone. The chain employs TRBV10-3 and TRBJ1-3; 10 bases line up with TRBD1. The V gene's germline CDR1 is ENHRY and CDR2 SYGVKD. The junction had 4 bases not matched to a gene; V was cut back by 6 bases and J by 2 bases. The CDR3 loop spans 15 amino acids. The CDR3 DNA reads as TGTGCCATCAGGGACAGGGGGTCAGCTGGAAACACCATATATTTT. It encodes CAIRDRGSAGNTIYF.

The chain links TRBV24-1 to TRBJ2-3; 7 bases align to TRBD1. In germline, CDR1 is KGHDR, CDR2 SFDVKD. The CDR3 spans 15 residues. The V segment lost 6 bases and the J segment 1 base; nucleotides outside the gene matches: 6. The CDR3 coding sequence is TGTGCCACCAGTAGAAACCAGGGGGGCACAGATACGCAGTATTTT. Amino acids: CATSRNQGGTDTQYF.

The rearrangement links TRBV3-1 (or the pseudogene TRBV3-2) to TRBJ1-1; unclear D gene. The CDR3 contains 13 residues. V dropped 5 bases and J dropped 1 base, with 8 bases sitting between them. Germline loops: CDR1 LGHDT, CDR2 YNNKEL (reference sequence). This CDR3 reads CASSTSENTEAFF. DNA of the CDR3: TGTGCCAGCAGCACCTCAGAGAACACTGAAGCTTTCTTT.

This chain uses TRBV19 with TRBJ1-2; 9 positions match TRBD1. Looked up from germline, CDR1 is LNHDA and CDR2 is SQIVND (reference sequence). The ends lost 4 bases at V and 0 bases at J; junction bases unmatched: 0. The CDR3 runs to 14 residues. The DNA for the CDR3 is TGTGCCAGTAGTAGACAGGGGGCTAACTATGGCTACACCTTC. It yields the protein CASSRQGANYGYTF.

The chain uses TRBV2 and TRBJ1-1, with D possibly matching TRBD1 (5 bases). With 6 bases removed from V and 0 bases from J, the gap between germline ends came to 8 bases. The CDR3 totals 13 residues. CDR1 is SNHLY, CDR2 FYNNEI, per germline. The CDR3 sequence: CASRDNLNTEAFF. The DNA for the CDR3 is TGTGCCAGCAGGGACAACTTGAACACTGAAGCTTTCTTT.

The chain combines TRBV27 with TRBJ1-2; 9 bases are shared with TRBD1. Trimming at V came to 6 bases and at J to 5 bases, leaving 16 bases not matched to a gene. Germline CDR1 reads MNHEY; CDR2 reads SMNVEV (reference sequence). The CDR3 is 17 residues long. CDR3 sequence: CASSPRSTPGQGYGYTF. CDR3 sequence (DNA): TGTGCCAGCAGCCCAAGGTCCACGCCGGGACAGGGATATGGCTACACCTTC.

Only one count was recorded for this clone. For the CDR3, the DNA is TGTGCCAGCAGCCCGGAGTACCAAGAGACCCAGTACTTC. Translated: CASSPEYQETQYF. The chain employs TRBV7-7 and TRBJ2-5; no clear D. This CDR3 is 13 amino acids long. CDR1 SSHAT and CDR2 FNYEAQ come from the germline V gene (reference sequence). Trimming shortened V by 5 bases and J by 0 bases, and 7 bases separated the two germline ends. Full variable domain (missing parts from reference TRBV7-7 and TRBJ2-5): GAGVSQSPRYKVTKRGQDVTLRCDPISSHATLYWYQQALGQGPEFLTYFNYEAQPDKSGLPSDRFSAERPEGSISTLTIQRTEQRDSAMYRCASSPEYQETQYFGPGTRLLVL.

There are a few counts of this clone. This chain links TRBV18 with TRBJ2-7, with 7 bases fitting TRBD2. After removal of 3 bases from V and 3 bases from J, the junction contained 2 bases not matched to a gene. Germline CDR1 KGHSH, CDR2 LQKENI. The CDR3 extends over 13 amino acids. The CDR3 reads CASSPRDYYEQYV. Written as DNA, the CDR3 is TGTGCCAGCTCACCCCGGGACTACTACGAGCAGTACGTC.

The V gene is TRBV4-1, the J gene TRBJ2-7; D may be TRBD1 (6 bases). The length of the CDR3 is 12 residues. Germline V gene lookup returns CDR1 MGHRA and CDR2 YSYEKL. Between the trimmed V and J ends, which lost 6 bases and 6 bases, there was a span of 12 bases. This chain's CDR3 is CASSLQGREQYF. Written as DNA, the CDR3 is TGCGCCAGCAGTTTGCAGGGGCGCGAGCAGTACTTC.

This clone was counted once. The chain links TRBV6-5 to TRBJ1-2, with TRBD1 as a possible D gene (5 bases). V was clipped by 0 bases and J by 0 bases, with 11 bases between them. Germline CDR1 reads MNHEY; CDR2 reads SVGAGI. CDR3 length equals 16 residues. The CDR3 DNA is TGTGCCAGCAGTTACTCCGGCAGGGCGGCTAACTATGGCTACACCTTC. Protein: CASSYSGRAANYGYTF.

This chain joins TRBV5-4 and TRBJ2-1, with TRBD2 matching 9 bases. CDR1 and CDR2 from the germline V gene are SGHNT and YYREEE (reference sequence). This CDR3 is built from 15 residues. V shed 4 bases, J shed 5 bases, and the junction held 7 bases outside the gene matches. DNA of the CDR3: TGTGCCAGCAGCCCTGGGACTAGCCGCAACAATGAGCAGTTCTTC. This translates into CASSPGTSRNNEQFF.